This entry features one T cell receptor beta chain sequence. Its antigen is unknown. With a J-beta primer mix and a sample-barcoded 5' primer, a second PCR ran 7 to 11 cycles. MiXCR was run by TCRdb on the 5' RACE reads, yielding one entry per CDR3 protein. This table holds about 640,000 distinct CDR3 sequences, approximately 50% found once. Unmatched junction bases numbered 7, after V lost 7 bases and J lost 3 bases. Germline loops: CDR1 SQVTM, CDR2 ANQGSEA. The CDR3 contains 13 residues. This specimen belongs to a study of blood T cells in healthy people across ages. Overall study results and limits: Estimates of diversity drawn from one million T cells were considered underestimates.

The chain uses TRBV29-1 and TRBJ2-7, with TRBD1 matching over 9 bases. Material: blood. The sequence derives from a man between 60 and 70 years old in good health. CDR3 region: CSASGQGNYEQYF. For the CDR3, the DNA is TGCAGCGCTTCGGGACAGGGAAACTACGAGCAGTACTTC.